Shown below are 23 T cell receptor beta chains from a single sample sequenced in a study of long-term antiretroviral therapy in people with HIV. Researchers ran immunoSEQ v3.0 at survey level. The table came from immunoSEQ multiplex PCR; TCRdb's copy has only in-frame clones and leaves some out. The data show 35,000 or so clones, 70% to 90% seen once. The material sequenced was unsorted PBMCs, taken 2.2 years after starting antiretroviral therapy. The receptor set was obtained from a man younger than 30 with HIV.

This chain joins TRBV6-5 and TRBJ2-3, with TRBD2 identical over 7 bases. Unmatched junction bases numbered 8, after V lost 6 bases and J lost 5 bases. The CDR3 is made up of 14 amino acids. From germline, CDR1 is MNHEY and CDR2 SVGAGI. This CDR3 is CASSRRGVGDTQYF. The CDR3 nucleotides read TGTGCCAGCAGCCGCCGGGGGGTCGGAGATACGCAGTATTTT.

The V gene is TRBV6-4, the J gene TRBJ1-2, with D perhaps TRBD1 (5 bases). Trimming left V 0 bases short and J 4 bases short, with 15 bases between. The CDR3 spans 16 residues. Looked up from germline, CDR1 is MRHNA and CDR2 is SNTAGT. CDR3 DNA sequence: TGTGCCAGCAGTGACTCGCCCGGGGGTGGCCTCTATGGCTACACCTTC. It yields the protein CASSDSPGGGLYGYTF.

This clone was recorded once. The chain combines TRBV19 with TRBJ1-1, with 9 bases that match TRBD1. J lost 0 bases, V lost 2 bases, and 7 bases had no gene match. The CDR3 consists of 17 residues. Germline CDR1 is LNHDA and CDR2 is SQIVND (reference sequence). In nucleotides, the CDR3 is TGTGCCAGTAGTATACGGGGACAGGGACTCCTGAACACTGAAGCTTTCTTT. Translated, it gives CASSIRGQGLLNTEAFF. The whole variable domain, remainder taken from reference TRBV19 and TRBJ1-1, is DGGITQSPKYLFRKEGQNVTLSCEQNLNHDAMYWYRQDPGQGLRLIYYSQIVNDFQKGDIAEGYSVSREKKESFPLTVTSAQKNPTAFYLCASSIRGQGLLNTEAFFGQGTRLTVV.

V is TRBV28 and J is TRBJ2-7; D possibly corresponds to TRBD2 (5 bases). CDR3 length: 14 amino acids. Deletions cut 7 bases from V and 4 bases from J, with 17 bases between. The germline V gene encodes CDR1 MDHEN and CDR2 SYDVKM. The CDR3, as DNA: TGTGCCAGCACCCTTGGGAGCCCAAGGTACGAGCAGTACTTC. It codes for CASTLGSPRYEQYF.

The J gene is TRBJ2-7, the V gene TRBV29-1; D might be TRBD1 (5 bases). Trimming stripped 3 bases from V and 1 base from J, with 10 bases between. This CDR3 has 13 residues. Germline V gene data show CDR1 as SQVTM and CDR2 as ANQGSEA. DNA of the CDR3: TGCAGCGTTGATTGGGGCCGATCCTACGAGCAGTACTTC. Encoded protein: CSVDWGRSYEQYF.

This chain joins TRBV6-5 and TRBJ2-1, with 8 bases aligning to TRBD2. The CDR3 totals 16 residues. Germline-derived CDR1 and CDR2 are MNHEY and SVGAGI. Trimming took 0 bases from V and 8 from J; bases not matched to a gene: 9. The CDR3 is CASSYSGTRVVYEQFF. The CDR3 coding sequence is TGTGCCAGCAGTTACTCGGGGACTAGGGTTGTCTATGAGCAGTTCTTC.

The chain carries TRBV18 and TRBJ1-3, with a possible D match to TRBD1 (5 bases). CDR1 KGHSH and CDR2 LQKENI come from the germline V gene. Trimming shortened V by 10 bases and J by 3 bases, and 31 bases separated the two germline ends. This CDR3 is 19 amino acids long. The CDR3 sequence is CATQEGAGEFSDLGNTIYF. In DNA, the CDR3 is TGTGCCACCCAAGAAGGGGCAGGCGAGTTTTCTGACCTTGGAAACACCATATATTTT.

This sequence joins TRBV5-1 and TRBJ2-2; 9 bases fit TRBD2. The CDR3 runs 17 residues. Germline V CDR1 and CDR2: SGHRS, YFSETQ. With 3 bases clipped from V and 3 bases from J, the junction kept 9 bases outside the gene matches. This chain's CDR3 is CASSSVTAGGHTGELFF. In DNA, the CDR3 is TGCGCCAGCAGCTCGGTGACAGCGGGGGGCCACACCGGGGAGCTGTTTTTT.

The chain employs TRBV4-3 and TRBJ1-1, with TRBD1 matching 7 bases. The CDR3 length is 14 residues. The V gene end was trimmed by 8 bases and the J gene end by 4 bases; junction bases not matched to a gene: 10. Germline lookup yields CDR1 LGHNA and CDR2 YSLEER. Here the CDR3 reads CASRRQGPGTEAFF. The DNA of the CDR3 is TGCGCCAGCCGTAGACAGGGTCCGGGCACTGAAGCTTTCTTT.

The chain links TRBV15 to TRBJ1-2; a possible D gene is TRBD1 (5 bases). Trimming took off 1 base at V and 7 bases at J, with 19 bases between the two ends. CDR1 and CDR2 (germline): LNHNV, YYDKDF (reference sequence). The CDR3 consists of 16 residues. The CDR3 reads CATSRGRGGGEGGYTF. The DNA of the CDR3 is TGTGCCACCAGCAGAGGCCGGGGGGGAGGGGAAGGTGGCTACACCTTC.

The chain uses TRBV29-1 and TRBJ1-2, with D maybe TRBD1 (5 bases). From germline, CDR1 is SQVTM and CDR2 ANQGSEA. The CDR3 contains 12 residues. The V end was cut by 4 bases, the J end by 6 bases, with 12 bases between. This CDR3 reads CSVGQHHNGYTF. The CDR3 DNA sequence: TGCAGCGTTGGACAGCACCATAATGGCTACACCTTC. The full variable domain, in which reference TRBV29-1 and TRBJ1-2 provide the parts outside the CDR3, is SAVISQKPSRDICQRGTSLTIQCQVDSQVTMMFWYRQQPGQSLTLIATANQGSEATYESGFVIDKFPISRPNLTFSTLTVSNMSPEDSSIYLCSVGQHHNGYTFGSGTRLTVV.

The chain uses TRBV4-2 and TRBJ1-3; TRBD1 is a possible D gene (5 bases). V was cut by 0 bases and J by 2 bases, with 11 bases left in between. The CDR3 has 16 residues. Per germline, CDR1 LGHNA and CDR2 YNFKEQ. This CDR3 is CASSQEEGWAGNTIYF. The CDR3 nucleotides are TGTGCCAGCAGCCAAGAAGAGGGGTGGGCTGGAAACACCATATATTTT.

This chain links TRBV5-1 with TRBJ1-5, with TRBD1 matching 8 bases. The CDR3 is 14 residues long. Germline CDR1 SGHRS, CDR2 YFSETQ. V was clipped by 2 bases and J by 2 bases; unmatched bases: 0. CDR3 sequence reads: CASSLQGGNQPQHF. DNA of the CDR3: TGCGCCAGCAGCTTACAGGGGGGCAATCAGCCCCAGCATTTT.

This clone is termed medium-sized. The chain links TRBV4-3 to TRBJ2-7; D perhaps matches TRBD1 (6 bases). Between the trimmed V and J ends, which lost 1 base and 7 bases, there was a span of 8 bases. The CDR3 extends over 12 amino acids. Germline loops: CDR1 LGHNA, CDR2 YSLEER. Written as DNA, the CDR3 is TGCGCCAGCAGCCAAGGCAGGGGTGAGCAGTACTTC. This codes for CASSQGRGEQYF.

The gene calls are TRBV7-2 and TRBJ2-4, with D perhaps TRBD2 (5 bases). The V gene's germline CDR1 is SGHTA and CDR2 FQGNSA. V was shortened by 0 bases and J by 5 bases, with 8 bases between the two germline ends. CDR3 length: 14 amino acids. CDR3 nucleotides: TGTGCCAGCAGCTTAGCGCTCGGGGAAAACATTCAGTACTTC. Its protein product is CASSLALGENIQYF.

The rearrangement uses TRBV9 and TRBJ2-5, with D perhaps given as TRBD1 or TRBD2 (6 bases each). Trimming stripped 4 bases from V and 7 bases from J, with 17 bases between. Germline CDR1 and CDR2: SGDLS and YYNGEE. The CDR3 has 14 amino acids. The CDR3 sequence: CASSSGAGTGTQYF. The CDR3 coding sequence is TGTGCCAGCAGCTCGGGGGCAGGGACGGGGACCCAGTACTTC.

This sequence joins TRBV7-9 and TRBJ1-4; no clear D. The CDR3 contains 12 residues. Germline CDR1 reads SEHNR; CDR2 reads FQNEAQ (reference sequence). Trimming removed 4 bases at V and 10 bases at J, with 10 bases between. DNA of the CDR3: TGTGCCAGCAGCTCCCCCGGACTAAAACTGTTTTTT. It translates to CASSSPGLKLFF.

V and J are TRBV5-5 and TRBJ1-5; 8 positions match TRBD1. The germline V gene encodes CDR1 SGHKS and CDR2 YYEKEE (reference sequence). After removal of 4 bases from V and 2 bases from J, the junction contained 8 bases not matched to a gene. This CDR3 has 16 residues. CDR3 nucleotide sequence: TGTGCCAGCAGCCATAGACAGGGGAGAGGCAATCAGCCCCAGCATTTT. The encoded protein is CASSHRQGRGNQPQHF.

The chain has TRBV13 and TRBJ2-5; the match to TRBD2 covers 9 bases. From germline, CDR1 is PRHDT and CDR2 FYEKMQ (reference sequence). Trimming took 3 bases from V and 5 from J; bases not matched to a gene: 7. The CDR3 consists of 15 residues. The CDR3 here is CASSFGGGAFETQYF. CDR3 nucleotides: TGTGCCAGCAGCTTCGGCGGGGGGGCTTTTGAGACCCAGTACTTC.

The chain carries TRBV27 and TRBJ1-2; D is unresolved. Germline lookup yields CDR1 MNHEY and CDR2 SMNVEV (reference sequence). Trimming cost V 2 bases and J 4 bases, with 17 bases left between them. This CDR3 spans 16 amino acids. The CDR3 is CASSLISGTAFYGYTF. The CDR3 DNA sequence: TGTGCCAGCAGTTTAATTTCTGGTACGGCCTTCTATGGCTACACCTTC.

The V gene is TRBV19, the J gene TRBJ1-4; D is unclear. Trimming took off 1 base at V and 5 bases at J, with 11 bases between the two ends. Per germline, CDR1 LNHDA and CDR2 SQIVND (reference sequence). The CDR3 sequence is 15 residues long. The CDR3 DNA reads as TGTGCCAGTAGTATAGGCCAGGCACCGAATGAAAAACTGTTTTTT. Its protein product is CASSIGQAPNEKLFF.

This sequence joins TRBV19 and TRBJ2-7; D could derive from TRBD1 or TRBD2 (5 bases each). CDR3 length: 12 residues. Germline values: CDR1 LNHDA, CDR2 SQIVND (reference sequence). V lost 5 bases and J lost 4, with 9 bases in between. As DNA, the CDR3 is TGTGCCAGTAGTCATGGGGGATACGAGCAGTACTTC. The encoded protein is CASSHGGYEQYF.

V is TRBV4-1 and J is TRBJ2-7; 11 bases line up with TRBD1. V lost 7 bases, J lost 3 bases, and 8 bases stayed unmatched. This CDR3 comprises 15 residues. CDR1 and CDR2 (germline): MGHRA, YSYEKL. The CDR3 DNA is TGCGCCAGCACACAACTCGGGACAGGGGGCTACGAGCAGTACTTC. It is translated as CASTQLGTGGYEQYF.